This TCR beta chain is drawn from a study of T cells in Graves' hyperthyroidism and ophthalmopathy. Of note for this clonotype: Its antigen remains unidentified.

Study findings and constraints: Peripheral blood also featured most of the thyroid clonotypes expanded above 0.001.

Template material for amplifying TCR beta CDR3 regions consisted of RNA transcripts. The TCR CDR3 was amplified in a first-round RT-PCR using the HTBI primer set. TCRdb passed the multiplex PCR reads through MiXCR, listing each CDR3 protein once. The data hold approximately 610,000 distinct CDR3 sequences, with approximately 15% observed a single time. V shed 6 bases, J shed 7 bases, and the junction held 6 bases outside the gene matches. Germline lookup yields CDR1 MGHRA and CDR2 YSYEKL. The CDR3 is 14 amino acids. The sequence was collected from a woman younger than 30 with Graves' hyperthyroidism. What was sequenced was blood. The chain recombines TRBV4-1 with TRBJ1-2; the match to TRBD1 covers 12 bases. This CDR3 is CASSRDRGLGGYTF. The CDR3 coding sequence is TGCGCCAGCAGTCGGGACAGGGGGCTTGGTGGCTACACCTTC.